This entry concerns a single TCR beta chain. Its specific antigen is unknown. The record has no base qualities; no much larger clone is one base away. The CDR3 contains 13 residues, cysteine and phenylalanine counted. The CDR3 DNA has 39 bases and is translated from base 1. As encoded in the germline V gene (reference sequence), CDR1 is SGHKS while CDR2 is YYEKEE. V and J are truncated by 2 bases and 13 bases respectively, leaving an intervening sequence of 16 bases. Ophthalmopathy patients were characterized by moderately to severely active disease, a Clinical Activity Score of at least 3, a NOSPECS grade of at least 4, and a disease duration under 3 months. Patients were excluded if they had other autoimmune diseases, uncontrolled infections, pregnancy or lactation. Diagnosis was based on clinical symptoms, serum thyroxine, TRAb, thyroid ultrasound and orbital computed tomography. PBMCs were isolated from about 9 ml of fresh peripheral blood by Ficoll-Paque density gradient centrifugation. Total RNA was extracted with Trizol reagent and quality-checked on an Agilent 2100 Bioanalyzer.

TCR beta CDR3 regions were amplified from RNA transcripts for repertoire sequencing. The first round of RT-PCR was done with HTBI primers and the Qiagen OneStep RT-PCR kit, and was followed by a second round of multiplex PCR, then size selection and purification. Libraries were sequenced paired-end with 100 bp reads on an Illumina HiSeq2000. Processing in the source paper ran as follows. Reads were processed with SOAPnuke, discarding reads with adapters, uncalled bases, mean Phred below 15, or no exact constant-primer or identifier match. COPE v1.2.5 was used to merge the high-quality paired reads. Each unique nucleotide sequence was treated as a clonotype, and MiTCR v1.1 was used to align the clonotypes to the IMGT TRB V, D and J references. Analysis was restricted to V-J combinations with a frequency above 0.0001, which covered 99.2% of repertoires. A TCR clonal expansion and chaos score per V-J combination was defined as the ratio of F50 clonal expansion to chaos observed in the TCRdist matrix. Welch's t-statistics and random forest were used to reduce features to about 14 V-J combinations, which were fed into a naive Bayes classifier. Thyroid-blood repertoire similarity was quantified with the Morisita-Horn index. The public reads were reanalyzed by TCRdb: fastp trimming at Q25, MiXCR alignment, in-frame beta chains only. Every CDR3 protein is listed once, alongside the most common genes and DNA of its rows. What appears here as the V and J calls and clone size reflects TCRdb's work, not the paper's. This sample is represented by approximately 50,000 distinct CDR3 sequences; less than 65% of them were singletons. The ten most abundant clones make up approximately 20% of the sample.

The sample originates from a study of Graves' ophthalmopathy and Graves' hyperthyroidism listed by TCRdb under 2018. Regarding the research as a whole: Peripheral blood was collected at initial diagnosis, prior to any treatment. In total, 120 to 150 blood samples were TCR-sequenced: some 43 ophthalmopathy, roughly 77 hyperthyroidism and some 17 hyperthyroidism-to-ophthalmopathy patients. To tell Graves' ophthalmopathy apart from Graves' hyperthyroidism, and to predict which patients would progress to ophthalmopathy, the study relied on TCR beta repertoire signatures. T-cell repertoires of thyroid tissue and blood were compared in 5 or 6 hyperthyroidism patients. Once sampling was done, hyperthyroidism patients were given methimazole at a starting dose of 30 mg daily, while ophthalmopathy patients were given high-dose intravenous methylprednisolone. To explore V-J signatures that distinguish ophthalmopathy from hyperthyroidism, a discovery set of about a hundred patients was enrolled, made up of 43 with ophthalmopathy and under 65 with stable hyperthyroidism. An independent validation cohort comprised fewer than 20 hyperthyroidism patients and some 16 patients who later progressed from hyperthyroidism to ophthalmopathy.

The paper as a whole reports these results and caveats: In validation, the model predicted ophthalmopathy progression with about 71% sensitivity and 72.22% specificity; roughly eleven predicted patients were CT-confirmed with GO in a median of 6.5 months. No statistical method was used to predetermine the sample size, and group allocation was not hidden from the investigators. In cross-validation, the 13-signature model distinguished ophthalmopathy from stable hyperthyroidism with nearly 90% sensitivity and around 83% specificity, while in the test set the corresponding values were approximately 80% and 75%. Most expanded thyroid clonotypes with frequency above 0.001 were also detected in blood, suggesting blood repertoires may reflect the thyroid immune response.

The sequenced sample consisted of peripheral blood. The sequence was collected from an adult man with Graves' ophthalmopathy. This sequence uses TRBV5-5 and TRBJ2-1; D gene: possibly TRBD1, on 6 matching bases. The bases read TGTGCCAGCAGCTTAGGAGGCCAGGGGACACAGTTCTTC. Translation gives CASSLGGQGTQFF.